The 5 T cell receptor beta chains below were found in one sample sequenced in a study of blood T cell repertoires in COVID-19. Here immunoSEQ multiplex PCR was the method, and the copy in TCRdb shows in-frame clones only, minus some. The table shows about 670,000 clones, with 75% to 90% occurring only once. Sequencing input: peripheral blood. The origin of the receptors is a woman between 18 and 29 years old with acute or convalescent COVID-19.

The gene calls are TRBV19 and TRBJ1-1; D is unclear. The CDR3 is 13 residues long. The V end was cut by 7 bases, the J end by 4 bases, with 13 bases between. Germline V gene data show CDR1 as LNHDA and CDR2 as SQIVND (reference sequence). The CDR3 nucleotides are TGTGCCAGTATAAGGGCCGGAGGCACTGAAGCTTTCTTT. This sequence encodes CASIRAGGTEAFF.

This clone was observed a single time. The sample carries other DNA sequences with the same CDR3. The chain carries TRBV9 and TRBJ2-7; D might be TRBD1 (5 bases). CDR1 and CDR2 (germline): SGDLS, YYNGEE. V lost 3 bases, J lost 2 bases, and 9 bases lay in between. This CDR3 contains 13 residues. The CDR3 DNA is TGTGCCAGCAGCGCCCCAGGGACCTACGAGCAGTACTTC. The encoded protein is CASSAPGTYEQYF.

The rearrangement joins TRBV29-1 to TRBJ2-7; D unresolved. The germline V and J ends were trimmed by 1 base and 2 bases, with 9 bases remaining between them. The CDR3 runs 13 residues. Germline values: CDR1 SQVTM, CDR2 ANQGSEA. The CDR3 nucleotides are TGCAGCGTTGAAGGGGCAAATACCTACGAGCAGTACTTC. This codes for CSVEGANTYEQYF.

The rearrangement uses TRBV5-6 and TRBJ1-4; 7 nucleotides align to TRBD1. Germline values: CDR1 SGHDT, CDR2 YYEEEE. With V trimmed by 3 bases and J by 3 bases, 2 bases remained unmatched. The length of the CDR3 is 14 residues. The CDR3 coding sequence is TGTGCCAGCAGCTACAGGGGTCCTAATGAAAAACTGTTTTTT. Translation gives CASSYRGPNEKLFF.

This clone is a singleton in its sample. The chain has TRBV7-6 and TRBJ2-7, with 8 bases identical to TRBD1. V lost 2 bases to trimming and J lost 7 bases; unmatched junction nucleotides: 13. Germline V gene sequence: CDR1 SGHVS, CDR2 FNYEAQ. CDR3 length: 16 residues. CDR3: CASSLKSGQGASEQYF. In DNA, the CDR3 is TGTGCCAGCAGCTTAAAGTCAGGGCAGGGGGCGAGTGAGCAGTACTTC.